This T cell receptor beta chain was observed in a study of cytomegalovirus exposure and HLA in healthy donors. Study-level findings and limits: Most likely, a cluster of highly shared sequence variants arose as a sequencing artifact.

V dropped 5 bases and J dropped 0; count of bases not matched to a gene: 4. This CDR3 has 14 amino acids. Germline CDR1 MNHEY, CDR2 SMNVEV (reference sequence). The PCR had 60 Vbeta and 13 Jbeta primers. Profiling relied on immunoSEQ multiplex PCR, and the TCRdb table lists in-frame clones only, not all of them. The sample lists roughly 100,000 clones, over 70% occurring once. On this clone itself: Its antigen remains unknown.

V usage is TRBV27 and J usage is TRBJ2-7; 7 bases are a match to TRBD1. Input material: PBMCs. This TCR was recovered from a man aged 40-55 years in good health and CMV-seronegative. In DNA form, the CDR3 reads TGTGCCAGCAGTCAAAGGACAGGCTCCTACGAGCAGTACTTC. This codes for CASSQRTGSYEQYF.